A selection of T cell receptor beta chains follows, all from one sample in a study of CD8+ T cells in alopecia areata. Assay used: immunoSEQ multiplex PCR; TCRdb lists only in-frame clones, some missing. There are about 97,000 clones in the sample; about 40% occur only once, and roughly 1.3% lies in the top ten. Sequencing was done on a sample of CD4+ T cells sorted from blood. These receptors were collected from a human donor with alopecia areata. Each CDR3 is given with its conserved first and last residue. D genes are given only for firm matches. The size field is filled for only some rows; it gives once, few, many or a size class.

>TRBD2|TRBV7-9|TRBJ2-7|few
TGTGCCAGCAGCCGGGGGGGAAGCTCCTACGAGCAGTACTTC
CASSRGGSSYEQYF
>.|TRBV5-4|TRBJ2-3|.
TGTGCCAGCAGCAAGGACATTGGGGATACGCAGTATTTT
CASSKDIGDTQYF
>.|TRBV4-1|TRBJ2-1|few
TGCGCCAGCAGCCAAGAATTGAGGAGAGATGAGCAGTTCTTC
CASSQELRRDEQFF
>.|TRBV18|TRBJ2-1|.
TGTGCCAGCTCAGCGAGGACGGCGGACGGGGGGCAGTTCTTC
CASSARTADGGQFF
>TRBD1|TRBV11-2|TRBJ2-5|few
TGTGCCAGCAGCTTAGGGGACAGGGGCCAAGAGACCCAGTACTTC
CASSLGDRGQETQYF
>.|TRBV29-1|TRBJ2-1|.
TGCAGCGTTTACCCCCAGGGGAACCCAATTCATGAGCAGTTCTTC
CSVYPQGNPIHEQFF
>TRBD1|TRBV19|TRBJ2-3|few
TGTGCCAGTAAGGACAGGGCTAGCACAGATACGCAGTATTTT
CASKDRASTDTQYF
>.|TRBV4-3|TRBJ2-7|.
TGCGCCAGCAGCCAAGTTCAGGGGCCGACCTACGAGCAGTACTTC
CASSQVQGPTYEQYF
>TRBD2|TRBV27|TRBJ2-3|.
TGTGCCAGCAGTTTTGGCGGGAGGGCCTCAGATACGCAGTATTTT
CASSFGGRASDTQYF
>.|TRBV2|TRBJ2-2|.
TGTGCCAGCTTATCCCGAAACACCGGGGAGCTGTTTTTT
CASLSRNTGELFF
>TRBD1|TRBV19|TRBJ2-5|.
TGTGCCAGTAGTATCCGACAGGGGGGAGGGGAGACCCAGTACTTC
CASSIRQGGGETQYF
>.|TRBV27|TRBJ1-1|few
TGTGCCAGCAGAGCTGACAGGCGTAACACTGAAGCTTTCTTT
CASRADRRNTEAFF
>.|TRBV5-4|TRBJ2-5|.
TGTGCCAGCAGCCCCACCCGGAGCCCAGAGACCCAGTACTTC
CASSPTRSPETQYF
>.|TRBV7-3|TRBJ1-1|.
TGTGCCAGCAGCTTAGACGGCTCACGGAACACTGAAGCTTTCTTT
CASSLDGSRNTEAFF
>.|TRBV7-2|TRBJ1-3|many
TGTGCCAGCAGCTTACGGGTAGCCTCAGGCGGAAACACCATATATTTT
CASSLRVASGGNTIYF
>.|TRBV29-1|TRBJ2-1|.
TGCAGCGTTGAAAGAGGGCACAATGAGCAGTTCTTC
CSVERGHNEQFF
>.|TRBV15|TRBJ2-3|.
TGTGCCACCAGCAGAAAAGGGGCCTTTAGCACAGATACGCAGTATTTT
CATSRKGAFSTDTQYF
>.|TRBV29-1|TRBJ2-1|.
TGCAGCGCCCCAACCGGGACCGCCTACAATGAGCAGTTCTTC
CSAPTGTAYNEQFF
>TRBD2|TRBV5-1|TRBJ2-7|.
TGCGCCAGCAGCGCCGGAGCGGGGGGTTTATCCTACGAGCAGTACTTC
CASSAGAGGLSYEQYF